This passage covers 32 T cell receptor beta chains from one sample sequenced in a study of T cells in Graves' hyperthyroidism and ophthalmopathy. The CDR3 regions of TCR beta were amplified from RNA transcripts. HTBI primers were employed in a first-round RT-PCR of the TCR CDR3. One entry per CDR3 protein, called by TCRdb with MiXCR from the multiplex PCR reads. This sample has around 110,000 distinct CDR3 sequences, with about 16% found just once. Material for sequencing was blood. These TCRs come from a woman between 50 and 59 years old with Graves' hyperthyroidism.

This clonotype was observed many times. The chain joins TRBV7-2 to TRBJ2-7; TRBD2 matches 7 bases. The germline V gene encodes CDR1 SGHTA and CDR2 FQGNSA. This CDR3 comprises 14 residues. V was clipped by 0 bases and J by 4 bases; unmatched bases: 3. CDR3 residues: CASSLAGLPYEQYF. CDR3 nucleotide sequence: TGTGCCAGCAGCTTAGCGGGACTACCTTACGAGCAGTACTTC.

This clonotype was recorded at least ten times. J is TRBJ2-2 and V is TRBV30, with TRBD2 identical over 8 bases. The germline CDR1 and CDR2 sequences are GTSNPN and SVGIG (reference sequence). This CDR3 is built from 16 residues. V dropped 3 bases and J dropped 4; count of bases not matched to a gene: 10. CDR3 nucleotides: TGTGCCTGGAGCTTCTGGACGGGAGGGTTCACCGGGGAGCTGTTTTTT. It codes for CAWSFWTGGFTGELFF.

This chain uses TRBV6-2 or TRBV6-3 with TRBJ2-2; no reliable D call. The CDR3 spans 13 residues. Looked up from germline, CDR1 is MNHEY and CDR2 is SVGEGT. Trimming removed 2 bases at V and 7 bases at J, with 8 bases between. The CDR3 reads CASSYGVGGELFF. The CDR3 DNA reads as TGTGCCAGCAGTTACGGAGTCGGCGGGGAGCTGTTTTTT.

This clonotype was observed at least ten times. The rearrangement links TRBV20-1 to TRBJ2-1; 13 bases line up with TRBD2. The V and J ends lost 6 bases and 5 bases, in that order; junction bases with no gene match: 13. The germline V gene has CDR1 DFQATT and CDR2 SNEGSKA (reference sequence). This CDR3 has 17 residues. CDR3 sequence reads: CSAQDLGLAGVHNEQFF. CDR3 DNA: TGCAGTGCGCAAGACCTCGGACTAGCGGGAGTCCACAATGAGCAGTTCTTC.

This clonotype was picked up many times. The gene calls are TRBV28 and TRBJ2-3; 9 nucleotides agree with TRBD2. Germline lookup yields CDR1 MDHEN and CDR2 SYDVKM. The CDR3 is 18 residues long. J gave up 7 bases and V 6 bases, and 20 bases lay outside the gene matches. In nucleotides, the CDR3 is TGTGCCAGCAGCCCCGTAGTGGTCGGCGGGAGGGTCGTGTATACGCAGTATTTT. This sequence encodes CASSPVVVGGRVVYTQYF.

In its sample, this clonotype was seen many times. V usage is TRBV6-1 and J usage is TRBJ2-5; a weak D match, TRBD1 (6 bases). V lost 5 bases and J lost 7, with 17 bases in between. Germline CDR1 MNHNS, CDR2 SASEGT. The CDR3 is made up of 14 amino acids. The CDR3 is CASSYRQGPGTQYF. DNA for the CDR3: TGTGCCAGCAGTTACCGGCAGGGGCCTGGGACCCAGTACTTC.

This clonotype has at least ten counts. The chain has TRBV11-3 and TRBJ2-1; D is uncertain. This CDR3 spans 13 amino acids. V was pared by 1 base and J by 3 bases, with 4 bases between. Germline V gives CDR1 SGHNT, CDR2 YENEEA. The CDR3: CASSLGNYNEQFF. CDR3 DNA: TGTGCCAGCAGCTTAGGAAACTACAATGAGCAGTTCTTC.

This clonotype was found many times. V usage is TRBV3-1 and J usage is TRBJ2-1, with TRBD1 identical over 12 bases. The CDR3 runs to 13 residues. Germline V lookup: CDR1 LGHDT, CDR2 YNNKEL (reference sequence). J was trimmed by 9 bases and V by 5 bases; bases with no gene match: 2. The DNA for the CDR3 is TGTGCCAGCAGCTGGGACAGGGGGCGTGAGCAGTTCTTC. Encoded protein: CASSWDRGREQFF.

This clonotype was seen many times. The V call is TRBV7-3, the J call TRBJ2-2; no clear D. This CDR3 comprises 13 residues. The V end was cut by 0 bases, the J end by 1 base, with 0 bases between. Per the germline V gene, CDR1 is SGHTA and CDR2 is FQGTGA. CDR3 bases: TGTGCCAGCAGCTTAACGAACACCGGGGAGCTGTTTTTT. This encodes CASSLTNTGELFF. Complete variable domain (other parts from reference TRBV7-3 and TRBJ2-2): GAGVSQTPSNKVTEKGKYVELRCDPISGHTALYWYRQSLGQGPEFLIYFQGTGAADDSGLPNDRFFAVRPEGSVSTLKIQRTERGDSAVYLCASSLTNTGELFFGEGSRLTVL.

The chain combines TRBV10-3 with TRBJ2-6; perhaps TRBD1 as D (6 bases). The germline V gene encodes CDR1 ENHRY and CDR2 SYGVKD. The length of the CDR3 is 21 residues. The V gene lost 1 base and the J gene lost 0 bases, with 22 bases spanning the gap. The CDR3 is CAISEWLSAGDLPSGANVLTF. CDR3 nucleotides: TGTGCCATCAGTGAGTGGTTGTCGGCAGGGGATCTGCCCTCTGGGGCCAACGTCCTGACTTTC.

This clonotype was seen at least ten times. One end of the junction varies from germline; a read error may be responsible. The DNA of the CDR3 is TGTGCCAGCAGTTTCTTTGGGGGACAGGGGTCTGAAAAACTATTTTTT. It yields the protein CASSFFGGQGSEKLFF. J is TRBJ1-4 and V is TRBV27; 10 nucleotides align to TRBD1. Germline CDR1 MNHEY, CDR2 SMNVEV (reference sequence). The CDR3 has 16 amino acids.

V is TRBV6-1 and J is TRBJ1-2; tentative D call: TRBD1 (5 bases). Germline CDR1 reads MNHNS; CDR2 reads SASEGT. The V end was cut by 4 bases, the J end by 7 bases, with 7 bases between. The CDR3 runs to 11 residues. CDR3 region: CASSVTGGYTF. CDR3 in DNA: TGTGCCAGCAGTGTCACAGGTGGCTACACCTTC.

This chain uses TRBV5-4 with TRBJ2-3; 10 nucleotides align to TRBD1. The CDR3 runs to 15 residues. Germline values: CDR1 SGHNT, CDR2 YYREEE (reference sequence). Trimming removed 4 bases from V and 4 bases from J; junction bases left unmatched: 6. CDR3 in DNA: TGTGCCAGCAGCCGCAGGACAGGGGGGCCAGATACGCAGTATTTT. This sequence encodes CASSRRTGGPDTQYF.

The table lists this clonotype with many counts. This chain joins TRBV7-6 and TRBJ2-1; D is unclear. Trimming removed 5 bases from V and 2 bases from J, with 13 bases in between. Germline V gives CDR1 SGHVS, CDR2 FNYEAQ. This CDR3 is built from 15 residues. CDR3 sequence (DNA): TGTGCCAGCAGCCCCCCTGGCCTAGCCTACAATGAGCAGTTCTTC. This codes for CASSPPGLAYNEQFF.

This clonotype was counted many times. J is TRBJ2-1 and V is TRBV28; 10 bases align to TRBD2. V dropped 6 bases and J dropped 2; count of bases not matched to a gene: 7. Germline V gene data show CDR1 as MDHEN and CDR2 as SYDVKM. The CDR3 is made up of 16 amino acids. The DNA of the CDR3 is TGTGCCAGCAGGAAAGCGGGAGGGCGGACCTACAATGAGCAGTTCTTC. Its translation is CASRKAGGRTYNEQFF.

This clonotype showed up many times. The chain combines TRBV28 with TRBJ2-1; D remains ambiguous. Germline V lookup: CDR1 MDHEN, CDR2 SYDVKM. This CDR3 has 18 amino acids. The V and J ends lost 5 bases and 0 bases respectively, with 20 bases between them. For the CDR3, the DNA is TGTGCCAGCAGTCCTACCCCGAGGCGCTCAAGCTCCTACAATGAGCAGTTCTTC. Protein product: CASSPTPRRSSSYNEQFF. The variable domain in full, completed from reference TRBV28 and TRBJ2-1, reads DVKVTQSSRYLVKRTGEKVFLECVQDMDHENMFWYRQDPGLGLRLIYFSYDVKMKEKGDIPEGYSVSREKKERFSLILESASTNQTSMYLCASSPTPRRSSSYNEQFFGPGTRLTVL.

This clonotype was detected many times. The chain combines TRBV29-1 with TRBJ2-4, with 8 bases identical to TRBD2. This CDR3 is built from 15 residues. V gave up 4 bases and J gave up 2 bases; unmatched junction bases: 7. Looked up from germline, CDR1 is SQVTM and CDR2 is ANQGSEA. The CDR3 DNA reads TGCAGCGTTGCGGCGGGAGGCCCCTCCAAAAACATTCAGTACTTC. Protein: CSVAAGGPSKNIQYF.

This clonotype was recorded many times. The chain couples TRBV13 to TRBJ2-7; TRBD1 matches 7 bases. This CDR3 spans 16 amino acids. The germline CDR1 and CDR2 sequences are PRHDT and FYEKMQ (reference sequence). V dropped 6 bases and J dropped 3; count of bases not matched to a gene: 14. The chain's CDR3 is CASRGTETKPHYEQYF. The CDR3 DNA is TGTGCCAGCAGAGGGACAGAAACCAAACCGCACTACGAGCAGTACTTC. Based on the CDR3 plus reference TRBV13 and TRBJ2-7, the full variable domain is AAGVIQSPRHLIKEKRETATLKCYPIPRHDTVYWYQQGPGQDPQFLISFYEKMQSDKGSIPDRFSAQQFSDYHSELNMSSLELGDSALYFCASRGTETKPHYEQYFGPGTRLTVT.

J is TRBJ2-3 and V is TRBV7-9, with TRBD1 matching 12 bases. The CDR3 is made up of 15 amino acids. Losses at the gene ends were 5 bases for V and 5 bases for J; bases not matched to a gene: 5. CDR1 and CDR2 from the germline V gene are SEHNR and FQNEAQ (reference sequence). CDR3 nucleotides: TGTGCCAGCAGCCCCGGGACAGGGGGCGGAGATACGCAGTATTTT. Amino acid sequence: CASSPGTGGGDTQYF.

This clonotype was seen repeatedly, ten times or more. This chain joins TRBV25-1 and TRBJ2-2, with TRBD2 matching over 9 bases. The CDR3 loop spans 16 amino acids. The ends lost 2 bases at V and 5 bases at J; junction bases unmatched: 6. Germline V gene data show CDR1 as MGHDK and CDR2 as SYGVNS. CDR3 DNA: TGTGCCAGCAGTGAACCTAGCGGGACGGGGACCGGGGAGCTGTTTTTT. As protein: CASSEPSGTGTGELFF.

This clonotype was picked up many times. The V gene is TRBV20-1, the J gene TRBJ1-3; D is perhaps TRBD1 (6 bases). Deletions cut 3 bases from V and 2 bases from J, with 11 bases between. The CDR3 is 14 amino acids. CDR1 DFQATT and CDR2 SNEGSKA come from the germline V gene (reference sequence). The CDR3 loop reads CSASDRTTGNTIYF. As DNA, the CDR3 is TGCAGTGCTAGTGACAGGACCACTGGAAACACCATATATTTT.

The chain is built from TRBV11-3 and TRBJ2-2; 10 bases align to TRBD2. Germline loops: CDR1 SGHNT, CDR2 YENEEA. This CDR3 has 15 residues. Trimming removed 2 bases from V and 5 bases from J; junction bases left unmatched: 2. CDR3 sequence: CASSLTSGITGELFF. For the CDR3, the DNA is TGTGCCAGCAGCTTAACTAGCGGGATTACCGGGGAGCTGTTTTTT.

The table lists this clonotype with many counts. This chain joins TRBV10-3 and TRBJ1-1, with 9 bases aligning to TRBD1. The ends lost 6 bases at V and 5 bases at J; junction bases unmatched: 4. Germline loops: CDR1 ENHRY, CDR2 SYGVKD. This CDR3 comprises 13 residues. The CDR3 DNA reads as TGTGCCATCAGCCGGGACAGGGCGACTGAAGCTTTCTTT. Amino acid sequence: CAISRDRATEAFF.

This clonotype appeared many times. V is TRBV11-1 and J is TRBJ2-1; tentative D call: TRBD2 (5 bases). The CDR3 has 15 amino acids. Germline lookup yields CDR1 SGHAT and CDR2 FQDESV (reference sequence). V lost 3 bases and J 7 bases, leaving 16 bases between the germline ends. The CDR3 coding sequence is TGTGCCAGCAGCTTTGAGGGTACGTGGTTAAATGAGCAGTTCTTC. This encodes CASSFEGTWLNEQFF.

Ten or more counts support this clonotype. CDR3 loop: CSAKTSGRTKNIQYF. The CDR3 coding sequence is TGCAGTGCTAAGACTAGCGGGAGAACCAAAAACATTCAGTACTTC. The chain has TRBV20-1 and TRBJ2-4; 12 nucleotides agree with TRBD2. The CDR3 is 15 amino acids. The trim removed 4 bases at V and 2 bases at J, leaving 3 bases unmatched. Germline V lookup: CDR1 DFQATT, CDR2 SNEGSKA (reference sequence).

This clonotype occurred many times. V usage is TRBV28 and J usage is TRBJ1-3; D unresolved. Germline V lookup: CDR1 MDHEN, CDR2 SYDVKM. This CDR3 has 15 residues. The V end was cut by 7 bases, the J end by 0 bases, with 13 bases between. In nucleotides, the CDR3 is TGTGCCAGCATAGGAAGCGGCCTCTCTGGAAACACCATATATTTT. Translated, it gives CASIGSGLSGNTIYF.

In its sample, this clonotype was seen many times. This chain connects TRBV20-1 to TRBJ1-5; D is uncertain. In germline, CDR1 is DFQATT, CDR2 SNEGSKA (reference sequence). The V and J ends lost 1 base and 3 bases respectively, with 13 bases between them. The CDR3 covers 15 residues. The CDR3 spells CSARVGVGSNQPQHF. CDR3 bases: TGCAGTGCTAGAGTCGGCGTAGGGTCCAATCAGCCCCAGCATTTT.

This chain links TRBV5-1 with TRBJ2-5; D is uncertain. The germline gives CDR1 SGHRS, CDR2 YFSETQ. This CDR3 region has 15 residues. The V and J ends lost 5 bases and 4 bases respectively, with 18 bases between them. The CDR3, as DNA: TGCGCCAGCAGTGGGTCCCGGACCGCCGGAGAGACCCAGTACTTC. It specifies CASSGSRTAGETQYF. The variable domain in full, completed from reference TRBV5-1 and TRBJ2-5, reads KAGVTQTPRYLIKTRGQQVTLSCSPISGHRSVSWYQQTPGQGLQFLFEYFSETQRNKGNFPGRFSGRQFSNSRSEMNVSTLELGDSALYLCASSGSRTAGETQYFGPGTRLLVL.

This clonotype was seen repeatedly, ten times or more. The CDR3 coding sequence is TGCAGTGCTTTAACAGACGGAAACACCATATATTTT. Its translation is CSALTDGNTIYF. V and J are TRBV20-1 and TRBJ1-3; D gene unclear. Germline values: CDR1 DFQATT, CDR2 SNEGSKA (reference sequence). V lost 5 bases to trimming and J lost 4 bases, with 9 bases between them. The CDR3 has 12 residues.

The sample holds many counts of this clonotype. This sequence joins TRBV12-3 or TRBV12-4 and TRBJ2-1, with 9 bases lining up with TRBD1. The J segment lost 7 bases and the V segment lost 5 bases, leaving 6 bases of the junction unmatched. This CDR3 has 14 amino acids. The CDR3 nucleotides are TGTGCCAGCAGTCCTCGGACAGGGGTGAATGAGCAGTTCTTC. Protein product: CASSPRTGVNEQFF.

This clonotype was counted many times. This chain connects TRBV11-2 to TRBJ2-2, with TRBD2 matching 11 bases. The CDR3 contains 16 residues. Germline CDR1 SGHAT, CDR2 FQNNGV. Trimming cost V 4 bases and J 1 base; bases outside gene matches: 2. The CDR3, as DNA: TGTGCCAGCAGCTGGGGGACTAGCGGGAACACCGGGGAGCTGTTTTTT. Encoded protein: CASSWGTSGNTGELFF.

This clonotype was picked up a small number of times. The chain employs TRBV20-1 and TRBJ2-7; D possibly matches TRBD1 or TRBD2 (5 bases each). The CDR3 is made up of 11 amino acids. Germline CDR1 DFQATT, CDR2 SNEGSKA (reference sequence). CDR3 bases: TGCAGCACTATGGGGGCCTACGAGCAGTACTTC. This codes for CSTMGAYEQYF.